Listed here is a single TCR beta chain. TCRdb's copy holds only in-frame clones and misses some; the assay was immunoSEQ multiplex PCR. Of 330,000 or so clones listed, around 90% are singletons. This sample is part of a study of Ad26.COV2.S vaccination and SARS-CoV-2 variants. Treatment indicated: about 20 received Ad26.COV2.S at low or high dose, single or two shots; about five received placebo; per-sample allocation not given. Vaccine and placebo recipients were sampled on day 63 after the first injection. In Boston, the donor was an adult between 18-55 years of age. Wuhan-strain SARS-CoV-2 spike was expressed by the Ad26 vector that made up the vaccine. The V and J ends lost 5 bases and 8 bases, in that order; junction bases with no gene match: 9. Germline loops: CDR1 SQVTM, CDR2 ANQGSEA. The CDR3 extends over 13 amino acids.

The clonotype was recovered from a person between 18 and 60 years old who received the Ad26.COV2.S COVID-19 vaccine or a placebo. The material was peripheral blood, obtained in a trial of Ad26.COV2.S vaccine versus placebo. V is TRBV29-1 and J is TRBJ1-2, with 9 positions matching TRBD1. CDR3 sequence reads: CSVIQGALGGYTF. The CDR3 DNA is TGCAGCGTTATACAGGGGGCGCTGGGAGGCTACACCTTC.